This T cell receptor beta chain was captured by sequencing in a study of T cell clonality in common variable immunodeficiency. Study results and limitations: CVID subjects shared fewer TCRbeta clones than healthy controls did. Reportedly, TCR beta sequences from common variable immunodeficiency showed fewer deletions and N-nucleotide insertions. CVID subjects had higher TCRbeta clonality than healthy controls, most marked in about a third. What drives increased CVID clonality needs T cell subpopulation sequencing.

The sample holds many counts of this clone. Its antigen is unknown. The read comes to an end 3 residues before the CDR3 does, leaving the germline J gene to fill in the end. Data came from immunoSEQ multiplex PCR; TCRdb stores just in-frame clones and leaves some out. Recorded here are fewer than 75,000 clones, none singletons. V gave up 2 bases and J gave up 4 bases, with 13 bases separating them. Germline-derived CDR1 and CDR2 are MDHEN and SYDVKM. The length of the CDR3 is 15 residues. V gene TRBV28 combines with J gene TRBJ2-3; D not certain. The sample consisted of peripheral blood mononuclear cells. This clonotype was sampled from a person aged 18-70 years in good health. The CDR3 loop is CASSLILGGSDTQYF. Partial CDR3 DNA: TGTGCCAGCAGTTTAATTCTAGGTGGCTCAGATACG.